This paragraph covers one T cell receptor beta chain sequence. The data were taken from a study of T cell changes during pregnancy in multiple sclerosis. The CDR3 contains 16 residues. The V gene's germline CDR1 is SGHNT and CDR2 YENEEA. Trimming removed 5 bases from V and 0 bases from J, with 11 bases in between. Produced via immunoSEQ multiplex PCR; TCRdb's table is partial and in-frame only. Of 70,000 to 75,000 clones in the sample, roughly 92% were seen once. Sample: peripheral blood, taken before pregnancy. This clonotype was obtained from a female donor with multiple sclerosis, enrolled in a pregnancy study. The chain recombines TRBV11-3 with TRBJ2-6, with D perhaps matching TRBD2 (5 bases). The CDR3 coding sequence is TGTGCCAGCAGCCCCTCCCGGGGCTCTGGGGCCAACGTCCTGACTTTC. This translates into CASSPSRGSGANVLTF.